These 8 T cell receptor beta chains share one sample of origin, sequenced in a study of T cell responses to AZD1222 COVID-19 vaccine. The protocol was immunoSEQ multiplex PCR, while the TCRdb copy is restricted to in-frame clones and leaves out a portion. The data contain 150,000 to 200,000 clones, 85% to 95% of them singletons. The source material was peripheral blood, sampled 28 days after the second dose of the MenACWY control vaccine. All receptors come from an adult who received the MenACWY meningococcal vaccine as a control.

The chain links TRBV7-9 to TRBJ1-5; no clear D gene. The CDR3 totals 15 residues. Trimming pared 1 base from V and 3 bases from J, leaving 10 bases between. Germline CDR1 reads SEHNR; CDR2 reads FQNEAQ (reference sequence). CDR3: CASSLGDTNNQPQHF. The DNA of the CDR3 is TGTGCCAGCAGCTTAGGAGACACTAACAATCAGCCCCAGCATTTT.

The CDR3 protein is CASSESSLGRGYTF. The CDR3 coding sequence is TGTGCCAGCAGTGAATCTTCACTCGGGAGAGGCTACACCTTC. The chain recombines TRBV2 with TRBJ1-2, with D uncertain. The CDR3 runs to 14 residues. V lost 2 bases to trimming and J lost 8 bases, with 15 bases between them. CDR1 and CDR2 from the germline V gene are SNHLY and FYNNEI.

This chain uses TRBV6-5 with TRBJ1-1; TRBD1 is a possible D gene (6 bases). The CDR3 length is 13 residues. The germline gives CDR1 MNHEY, CDR2 SVGAGI. V lost 9 bases to trimming and J lost 3 bases, with 14 bases between them. The DNA for the CDR3 is TGTGCCAGTGGGGGGCGGGCGGACACTGAAGCTTTCTTT. This sequence encodes CASGGRADTEAFF.

This rearrangement joins TRBV10-2 to TRBJ1-1; possibly TRBD1 for D (5 bases). V was pared by 8 bases and J by 11 bases, with 21 bases between. Germline V gives CDR1 WSHSY, CDR2 SAAADI. The CDR3 is 13 amino acids. The CDR3 coding sequence is TGCGCCAGCGTAAATGCCGTTTGGGGGTCCGCTTTCTTT. Translation gives CASVNAVWGSAFF.

This clone occurred once. CDR3 DNA: TGCGCCAGCAGCAACGGGACTATCGGGAATGAGCAGTTCTTC. Residues: CASSNGTIGNEQFF. The J gene is TRBJ2-1, the V gene TRBV5-1, with 7 bases lining up with TRBD2. The CDR3 consists of 14 residues. The V segment lost 4 bases and the J segment 7 bases; nucleotides outside the gene matches: 8. Germline V gives CDR1 SGHRS, CDR2 YFSETQ.

V and J are TRBV28 and TRBJ1-5; a possible D gene is TRBD1 (5 bases). The CDR3 is 16 amino acids. CDR1 is MDHEN, CDR2 SYDVKM, per germline. V was cut by 6 bases and J by 5 bases, with 20 bases left in between. The CDR3 reads CASSPPGATDDQPQHF. CDR3 bases: TGTGCCAGCAGCCCCCCCGGGGCCACTGATGATCAGCCCCAGCATTTT.

The J gene is TRBJ2-1, the V gene TRBV19; 10 nucleotides line up with TRBD2. From germline, CDR1 is LNHDA and CDR2 SQIVND (reference sequence). The ends lost 3 bases at V and 10 bases at J; junction bases unmatched: 12. The CDR3 consists of 16 residues. CDR3 DNA: TGTGCCAGTAGTATCCACTCTAGCGGGGGTGTGTTGGAGCAGTTCTTC. Translated: CASSIHSSGGVLEQFF.

This chain links TRBV29-1 with TRBJ1-1; D may be TRBD1 (5 bases). V dropped 3 bases and J dropped 1 base, with 9 bases sitting between them. CDR3 length: 13 amino acids. Per germline, CDR1 SQVTM and CDR2 ANQGSEA. The CDR3 sequence: CSVDPGWNTEAFF. The CDR3, as DNA: TGCAGCGTTGATCCAGGGTGGAACACTGAAGCTTTCTTT.